This T cell receptor beta chain was sequenced for a study of circulating and synovial CD4+ cells in juvenile arthritis. Study results and limitations: Shared-clonotype fractions with synovium likely underestimate full repertoire overlap. Compared with bulk blood, circulating pathogenic-like lymphocytes shared substantially more CDR3 sequences with synovial T cells. Bulk blood CD4 repertoires were more diverse than these. Circulating pathogenic-like and bulk T cells looked alike by Vbeta family usage.

The CDR3 is made up of 15 amino acids. The germline V gene encodes CDR1 MNHEY and CDR2 SMNVEV (reference sequence). V was pared by 2 bases and J by 5 bases, with 15 bases between. Remarks on this clone: Its antigen is currently unknown.

TCRdb keeps only in-frame clones here, not all; method: immunoSEQ multiplex PCR. The table lists about 34,000 clones, 95% to 96% of them singletons, with approximately 0.19% in the top ten. The sequence was collected from a human donor with juvenile idiopathic arthritis. The source material was CD4+ T cells from blood. The V and J genes are TRBV27 and TRBJ1-1; D is perhaps TRBD1 (5 bases). The CDR3 loop reads CASSLQFRAGTEAFF. CDR3 bases: TGTGCCAGCAGTTTACAGTTCAGGGCGGGGACTGAAGCTTTCTTT.